This paragraph covers one TCR beta chain sequence. Its antigen is unidentified. The data were taken from a study of cytomegalovirus exposure and HLA in healthy donors. Study-wide context: Genotyping of hundreds of donors showed that 80% to 85% belonged to the Caucasian-associated ancestry cluster. Study conclusions and caveats: In a later analysis, common viral pathogens appeared linked to several of the most significant clusters.

The study ran its PCR with 60 Vbeta and 13 Jbeta primers. Sequencing was performed with immunoSEQ multiplex PCR; in TCRdb, only in-frame clones are kept and a portion is missing. This sample has more than 110,000 clones; around 81% occur once, and the top ten carry around 2.5%. The germline gives CDR1 SGHRS, CDR2 YFSETQ. The CDR3 sequence is 17 residues long. Between the trimmed V and J ends, which lost 1 base and 2 bases, there was a span of 18 bases. The chain recombines TRBV5-1 with TRBJ1-1, with a tentative D call TRBD1 (5 bases). This clonotype was sampled from a man aged 45 to 65 in good health and CMV-seronegative. The sequencing input was PBMCs. CDR3 sequence reads: CASSLLWGLQSNTEAFF. The CDR3 DNA follows: TGCGCCAGCAGCTTGTTATGGGGCCTACAGAGCAACACTGAAGCTTTCTTT. The variable domain in full, completed from reference TRBV5-1 and TRBJ1-1, reads KAGVTQTPRYLIKTRGQQVTLSCSPISGHRSVSWYQQTPGQGLQFLFEYFSETQRNKGNFPGRFSGRQFSNSRSEMNVSTLELGDSALYLCASSLLWGLQSNTEAFFGQGTRLTVV.